This is a list of T cell receptor beta chains from one sample in a study of blood T cells in healthy people across ages. TCRdb re-analysed the 5' RACE reads in MiXCR, keeping a single row per CDR3 protein. The sample has about 1,400,000 distinct CDR3 sequences; roughly 60% are singletons. Input material: blood. The receptors derive from a man between 18 and 29 years old in good health. CDR3s include the opening cysteine and the closing phenylalanine or tryptophan. D genes are given only for firm matches. Where a row states a size, it is once, few, many or the class of an expanded clone; other rows omit it.

J: TRBJ2-7
size: .
V: TRBV4-1
D: .
DNA: TGCGCCAGCAGCCAAGATCGTTGGCGGAGGCTGGGCGAGCAGTACTTC
CDR3: CASSQDRWRRLGEQYF

J: TRBJ2-5
size: .
V: TRBV20-1
D: TRBD2
DNA: TGCAGTGCTAGAGACCTAGCGGGGACCCAAGAGACCCAGTACTTC
CDR3: CSARDLAGTQETQYF

J: TRBJ2-4
size: once
V: TRBV12-3/TRBV12-4
D: TRBD2
DNA: TGTGCCAGCAGTTTAGGGGGACGAGCGGGAGGGGACATTCAGTACTTC
CDR3: CASSLGGRAGGDIQYF

J: TRBJ2-2
size: .
V: TRBV29-1
D: .
DNA: TGCAGCGTTGAATTAGCCGTGGACACCGGGGAGCTGTTTTTT
CDR3: CSVELAVDTGELFF

J: TRBJ2-1
size: .
V: TRBV5-1
D: TRBD2
DNA: TGCGCCAGCAGCGCCGGGACTAGCGGGAGTGAGCAGTTCTTC
CDR3: CASSAGTSGSEQFF

J: TRBJ2-7
size: .
V: TRBV4-2
D: TRBD2
DNA: TGTGCCAGCAGCCAAGACGGGACTAGCGACTACGAGCAGTACTTC
CDR3: CASSQDGTSDYEQYF

J: TRBJ2-5
size: .
V: TRBV15
D: .
DNA: TGTGCCACCGGGGGCAAAAACCAAGAGACCCAGTACTTC
CDR3: CATGGKNQETQYF

J: TRBJ2-5
size: .
V: TRBV6-5
D: .
DNA: TGTGCCAGCAGTCCTTTTGGGGAGTACCAAGAGACCCAGTACTTC
CDR3: CASSPFGEYQETQYF

J: TRBJ2-5
size: many
V: TRBV12-3/TRBV12-4
D: .
DNA: TGTGCCAGCAGTTTACGGCAGCAAGAGACCCAGTACTTC
CDR3: CASSLRQQETQYF

J: TRBJ2-7
size: .
V: TRBV15
D: TRBD1
DNA: TGTGCCACCAGCGGCGAACCCGGGACAGTCGGAACTACCTACGAGCAGTACTTC
CDR3: CATSGEPGTVGTTYEQYF

J: TRBJ2-5
size: many
V: TRBV6-5
D: .
DNA: TGTGCCAGCAGGGTCCAAGAGACCCAGTACTTC
CDR3: CASRVQETQYF

J: TRBJ1-1
size: .
V: TRBV4-2
D: .
DNA: TGTGCCAGCAGCCAAGCAGGGGAAGAAGCTTTCTTT
CDR3: CASSQAGEEAFF

J: TRBJ2-7
size: .
V: TRBV6-6
D: .
DNA: TGTGCCAGCAGTTACTCGAGGGGGGCGACGAACTACGAGCAGTACTTC
CDR3: CASSYSRGATNYEQYF

J: TRBJ1-2
size: .
V: TRBV9
D: TRBD1
DNA: TGTGCCAGCAGCGTAGGACAGGGGGCACGTTATGGCTACACCTTC
CDR3: CASSVGQGARYGYTF

J: TRBJ2-1
size: .
V: TRBV27
D: .
DNA: TGTGCCAGCCAGCAGGGCGGCAATGAGCAGTTCTTC
CDR3: CASQQGGNEQFF

J: TRBJ2-1
size: few
V: TRBV11-3
D: .
DNA: TGTGCCAGCAGCTTGCTCGGGGTCGATGAGCAGTTCTTC
CDR3: CASSLLGVDEQFF

J: TRBJ2-7
size: .
V: TRBV27
D: .
DNA: TGTGCCAGCAGTTTAGAGGGAAGATCGTACTTCTACGAGCAGTACTTC
CDR3: CASSLEGRSYFYEQYF